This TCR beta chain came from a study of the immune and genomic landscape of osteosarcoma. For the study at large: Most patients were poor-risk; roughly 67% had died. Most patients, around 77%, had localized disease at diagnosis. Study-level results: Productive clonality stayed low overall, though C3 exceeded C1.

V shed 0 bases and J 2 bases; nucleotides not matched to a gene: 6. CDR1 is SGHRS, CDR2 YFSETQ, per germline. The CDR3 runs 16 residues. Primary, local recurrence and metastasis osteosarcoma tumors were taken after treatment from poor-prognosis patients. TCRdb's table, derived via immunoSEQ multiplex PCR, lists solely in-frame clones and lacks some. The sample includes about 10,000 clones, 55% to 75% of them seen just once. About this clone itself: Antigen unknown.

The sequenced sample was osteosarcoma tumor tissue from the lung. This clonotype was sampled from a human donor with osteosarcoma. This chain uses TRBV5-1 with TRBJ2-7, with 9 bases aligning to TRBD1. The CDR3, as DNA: TGCGCCAGCAGCTTGGGACAGGGGGTGTTGACCTACGAGCAGTACTTC. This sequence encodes CASSLGQGVLTYEQYF.